Here is one T cell receptor beta chain with its context. Antigen unknown. Germline V gene sequence: CDR1 KGHSH, CDR2 LQKENI. This CDR3 region has 14 residues. The V and J ends lost 6 bases and 5 bases, in that order; junction bases with no gene match: 2. This sample is part of a study of early stage breast cancer tumors. For the study at large: Most invasive tumors, about 80% of the 16, were ER+/PR+/HER2-.

Repertoires were generated with immunoSEQ multiplex PCR, while TCRdb's copy carries only in-frame clones and drops some. This table has roughly 57,000 clones, 90% to 95% appearing once. Points from the study as a whole: Tumor and normal breast were distinguished via blood comparison in about 90% of the 16 patients. Commonly generated sequences made up most enriched TCRB sequences shared between patients.

The chain carries TRBV18 and TRBJ2-2, with 11 bases fitting TRBD1. Sequencing was performed on blood. The TCR was taken from a person aged 65-85 years with breast cancer. This chain's CDR3 is CASSGTGGTGELFF. In nucleotides, the CDR3 is TGTGCCAGCTCCGGGACAGGGGGTACCGGGGAGCTGTTTTTT.